Listed here are 8 T cell receptor beta chains from one sample, sequenced in a study of blood T cell repertoires in COVID-19 (dated by TCRdb to the early 2020s). Libraries came from the immunoSEQ multiplex PCR assay. TCRdb limited this immuneACCESS table to in-frame rearrangements with V and J called. A share of clones is missing; checked studies link under half to unresolved V genes, and the rest is unexplained. This sample is represented by under 250,000 clones; 92% of them were singletons. Approximately 0.8% of the sample goes to the ten largest clones. The sample was peripheral blood. The receptors derive from a man aged 25-45 years with COVID-19, enrolled during active disease.

The rearrangement uses TRBV10-3 and TRBJ1-1; a weak D match, TRBD1 (5 bases). V was cut by 5 bases and J by 1 base, with 8 bases left in between. The germline V gene has CDR1 ENHRY and CDR2 SYGVKD. CDR3 length: 13 residues. CDR3 amino acids: CAISLTANTEAFF. The CDR3 region has the DNA TGTGCCATCAGTTTGACAGCGAACACTGAAGCTTTCTTT.

The chain employs TRBV6-1 and TRBJ1-6, with TRBD1 as a possible D gene (5 bases). This CDR3 has 15 residues. Trimming took off 0 bases at V and 10 bases at J, with 13 bases between the two ends. Germline V gene lookup returns CDR1 MNHNS and CDR2 SASEGT. CDR3 bases: TGTGCCAGCAGTGAAGCGCTAGGGGCAAGGTCACCCCTCCACTTT. This encodes CASSEALGARSPLHF.

Regarding this clone: This CDR3 is also generated by other DNA sequences in the sample. This rearrangement joins TRBV9 to TRBJ1-5; D is ambiguous. The CDR3 contains 14 residues. Per the germline V gene, CDR1 is SGDLS and CDR2 is YYNGEE. With 2 bases removed from V and 0 bases from J, the gap between germline ends came to 6 bases. This chain's CDR3 is CASSVTDSNQPQHF. CDR3 bases: TGTGCCAGCAGCGTGACTGATAGCAATCAGCCCCAGCATTTT.

The gene calls are TRBV25-1 and TRBJ2-7; D gene uncertain. The CDR3 sequence is 14 residues long. Germline CDR1 MGHDK, CDR2 SYGVNS. V lost 0 bases and J 1 base, leaving 7 bases between the germline ends. In DNA, the CDR3 is TGTGCCAGCAGTGAATACGGCGGATCCTACGAGCAGTACTTC. Protein: CASSEYGGSYEQYF.

The chain is built from TRBV30 and TRBJ1-3; no clear D gene. Germline V gene data show CDR1 as GTSNPN and CDR2 as SVGIG (reference sequence). V gave up 4 bases and J gave up 0 bases, with 4 bases separating them. The CDR3 is 12 residues long. CDR3: CAWTVSGNTIYF. CDR3 DNA sequence: TGTGCCTGGACAGTCTCTGGAAACACCATATATTTT.

The chain employs TRBV12-3 or TRBV12-4 and TRBJ1-1; no reliable D call. This CDR3 is built from 13 residues. V was clipped by 6 bases and J by 0 bases, with 8 bases between them. CDR3 sequence (DNA): TGTGCCAGCAGCGACTATTTGAACACTGAAGCTTTCTTT. It is translated as CASSDYLNTEAFF.

The chain uses TRBV7-3 and TRBJ1-6; 9 bases map to TRBD1. With V trimmed by 6 bases and J by 10 bases, 4 bases remained unmatched. CDR3 size: 13 residues. Germline V gene sequence: CDR1 SGHTA, CDR2 FQGTGA. The CDR3 protein is CASSPGQGSPLHF. Here the CDR3 DNA reads TGTGCCAGCAGTCCGGGACAGGGATCACCCCTCCACTTT.

The chain has TRBV4-1 and TRBJ2-7; 7 nucleotides match TRBD2. The CDR3 is 16 amino acids. Looked up from germline, CDR1 is MGHRA and CDR2 is YSYEKL. Germline trimming cut 4 bases from V and 1 base from J; bases unmatched to any gene: 10. CDR3 nucleotide sequence: TGCGCCAGCAGCCCTAAGCCTGCGGGGGATTCCTACGAGCAGTACTTC. Translating gives CASSPKPAGDSYEQYF.